The entry below describes one T cell receptor beta chain. Its antigen has not been determined. One base away there is no much larger clone; base qualities are not given. The data originate from a study of PD-L1 blockade in urothelial cancer (dated by TCRdb to between 2016 and 2019). For the study in its entirety: Therapy was started at some point between 2014 and 2016 for all patients, and atezolizumab 1,200 mg was administered intravenously every 3 weeks. Progression-free survival longer than 6 months counted as durable clinical benefit, and TCR features were additionally tested against both progression-free and overall survival. Several patients reached durable clinical benefit, while fewer than 25 patients did not. Twenty-nine patients had pretreatment blood TCR-seq, some 25 had at least one posttreatment blood collection, and some 25 had tumor TCR-seq. A median of roughly 140,000 T cells and around 81,000 unique TCRs was obtained from blood samples, and a median clonality of roughly 0.082 was observed. In the same patients, pretreatment tumors underwent whole exome sequencing and RNA sequencing in addition to TCR sequencing. TCR sequencing covered pretreatment tumor samples and matched, serially collected peripheral blood taken before and after atezolizumab treatment. Blood samples were analyzed 3 weeks after the start of treatment (second dose) and 6 weeks after the start of treatment. An exploratory multi-omic analysis was conducted of the somatic, immune and clinical correlates of response to PD-L1 blockade with atezolizumab in urothelial cancer. An ECOG performance status of 0 or 1 was recorded for the patients, and 0 to 3 prior chemotherapy regimens had been received by the patients. About 90% of the 29 patients were males with bladder-origin urothelial cancer, and 18 of 29 reported a prior smoking history.

The cohort comprised 25 to 35 patients with locally advanced or metastatic urothelial carcinoma treated at Memorial Sloan Kettering on a trial protocol. Peripheral blood mononuclear cells were collected pretreatment and during treatment, with between 1 and 8 total time points per patient. The Qiagen DNeasy Blood extraction kit was used to purify genomic DNA from total PBMCs and tumor samples. PBMCs were collected pretreatment and during treatment and were isolated and stored as previously described. What the work shows at the level of the full study, not this receptor alone: Among patients with durable benefit, tumor-associated TCR clones showed greater expansion in peripheral blood 3 weeks after treatment started (n ≈ 21, p = 0.022). Small sample size (n of about 30) and many exploratory analyses mean the results are intended to be hypothesis-generating. Improved progression-free and overall survival was found to be associated with pretreatment peripheral blood TCR clonality below the median.

The germline V gene encodes CDR1 DFQATT and CDR2 SNEGSKA (reference sequence). Trimming takes 3 bases from V and 5 bases from J, and the germline ends sit 7 bases apart. The CDR3, from cysteine to phenylalanine, totals 11 residues. Of the read, only the CDR3 DNA is kept; its 33 bases are in frame from base 1. To estimate absolute template abundance from read counts, synthetic TCR analog templates were spiked into each PCR. The immunoSEQ assay was used to amplify TCRbeta CDR3 regions from genomic DNA with bias-controlled V and J gene primers. Sequencing of rearranged TCRbeta segments was performed at approximately 20X coverage. As for how the authors treated the data: Clustering was used to correct sequencing errors, and CDR3s were annotated against IMGT to assign V, D and J genes. Downstream analyses used only productive TCRbeta rearrangements and left out out-of-frame or stop-codon sequences. Clonality was computed as one minus Shannon entropy normalized by the log of the number of unique productive sequences. Clones differing between time points or between blood and tumor were identified by Fisher's exact test with Benjamini-Hochberg correction at adjusted p below 0.01. TCRdb's version of the immuneACCESS table is confined to in-frame rearrangements and falls short of the full clone set. An unresolved V gene accounts for under half of the shortfall where checked; the remainder is of unknown origin. V and J calls and clone size are as listed in that table; D and trimming were resolved from the DNA. Within this sample are around 30,000 clones, with around 84% of them counted one time only. The top ten hold around 30% of the sample.

This chain is built from TRBV20-1 and TRBJ2-5, with TRBD2 as a weak D call on 6 bases. This specimen consisted of PBMCs, obtained around atezolizumab (anti-PD-L1) treatment. This receptor was obtained from a man between 60 and 70 years old with urothelial cancer. The sequenced DNA is TGCAGTGCTAGCGGGGGTGAGACCCAGTACTTC. This encodes CSASGGETQYF.